These 13 T cell receptor beta chains share one sample of origin, sequenced in a study of blood T cell repertoires in COVID-19 (dated by TCRdb to the early 2020s). The library was obtained by the immunoSEQ multiplex PCR assay. TCRdb provides this immuneACCESS table in a form limited to in-frame rearrangements. Some clones are lacking; in checked studies, under half of them reflect an unresolved V gene, and why the rest are absent is not known. Present in this sample are some 310,000 clones, around 90% of which were seen just once. The ten largest clones add up to less than 3.5% of the sample. Specimen: peripheral blood. These receptors originate from a woman aged 25-40 years with COVID-19, enrolled during active disease.

The sample holds one count of this clone. The chain couples TRBV29-1 to TRBJ1-2; D is uncertain. CDR3 length equals 12 residues. CDR1 is SQVTM, CDR2 ANQGSEA, per germline. Trimming left V 2 bases short and J 6 bases short, with 10 bases between. The CDR3 sequence is CSVESGYDGYTF. The CDR3 nucleotides read TGCAGCGTTGAATCGGGGTACGATGGCTACACCTTC.

V gene TRBV28 combines with J gene TRBJ1-1; D not certain. V shed 3 bases and J shed 0 bases, with 8 bases lying between them. There are 14 residues in the CDR3. The germline V gene has CDR1 MDHEN and CDR2 SYDVKM. CDR3 sequence (DNA): TGTGCCAGCAGTTTCCTCCCCCTGAACACTGAAGCTTTCTTT. The encoded protein is CASSFLPLNTEAFF.

Notes on this clone: The same CDR3 is also encoded by other DNA sequences in this sample. The chain joins TRBV9 to TRBJ2-7, with D hard to call. Per germline, CDR1 SGDLS and CDR2 YYNGEE. The CDR3 length is 14 residues. The V and J ends lost 0 bases and 1 base respectively, with 8 bases between them. CDR3 protein: CASSVGAGSYEQYF. In DNA, the CDR3 is TGTGCCAGCAGCGTAGGGGCAGGATCCTACGAGCAGTACTTC.

The chain combines TRBV2 with TRBJ2-3; 8 bases match TRBD1. The CDR3 contains 13 residues. The V gene end was trimmed by 6 bases and the J gene end by 5 bases; junction bases not matched to a gene: 4. The germline V gene has CDR1 SNHLY and CDR2 FYNNEI. This CDR3 is CASRTGAGDTQYF. DNA of the CDR3: TGTGCCAGCAGGACAGGGGCTGGAGATACGCAGTATTTT.

The chain is built from TRBV15 and TRBJ1-2; D gene unclear. Germline CDR1 is LNHNV and CDR2 is YYDKDF (reference sequence). V was cut by 0 bases and J by 4 bases, with 12 bases left in between. The CDR3 length is 15 residues. CDR3 bases: TGTGCCACCAGCAGAGATCCGAGGGTTACCTATGGCTACACCTTC. It translates to CATSRDPRVTYGYTF.

This sequence joins TRBV6-5 and TRBJ2-5, with a weak D call TRBD2 (6 bases). The CDR3 has 13 amino acids. V was pared by 2 bases and J by 9 bases, with 13 bases between. CDR1 MNHEY and CDR2 SVGAGI come from the germline V gene. The CDR3 DNA reads as TGTGCCAGCAGTTACACGGGAGTCGAGTCCCAGTACTTC. Translated, it gives CASSYTGVESQYF.

About this clone: Additional DNA sequences in this sample encode the identical CDR3. The CDR3 bases are TGTGCCATCAGTGTCGGGGCCCTGGGGCAGGGGGGCCATGCCGGGACCTCACTCTACGAGCAGTACTTC. Translation: CAISVGALGQGGHAGTSLYEQYF. This sequence joins TRBV10-3 and TRBJ2-7, with D perhaps TRBD1 (7 bases). With 4 bases removed from V and 3 bases from J, the gap between germline ends came to 40 bases. Germline-derived CDR1 and CDR2 are ENHRY and SYGVKD. This CDR3 is 23 amino acids long.

This sequence joins TRBV5-1 and TRBJ1-1; no clear D gene. The CDR3 has 13 residues. V lost 4 bases to trimming and J lost 9 bases, with 16 bases between them. Germline-derived CDR1 and CDR2 are SGHRS and YFSETQ. This chain's CDR3 is CASSLGQAGKAFF. For the CDR3, the DNA is TGCGCCAGCAGCCTGGGTCAGGCGGGTAAAGCTTTCTTT.

The gene calls are TRBV18 and TRBJ1-1; tentative D call: TRBD1 (5 bases). V was cut by 2 bases and J by 7 bases, with 17 bases left in between. Germline V gene lookup returns CDR1 KGHSH and CDR2 LQKENI. The CDR3 contains 15 residues. The CDR3 spells CASSPLTVEHGEAFF. CDR3 in DNA: TGTGCCAGCTCACCATTGACAGTTGAACATGGTGAAGCTTTCTTT.

The chain uses TRBV28 and TRBJ1-5, with D perhaps TRBD1 (5 bases). The CDR3 has 13 residues. V was cut by 8 bases and J by 5 bases, with 13 bases left in between. Looked up from germline, CDR1 is MDHEN and CDR2 is SYDVKM. This CDR3 reads CASRKWGDQPQHF. The DNA of the CDR3 is TGTGCCAGCCGTAAATGGGGGGATCAGCCCCAGCATTTT.

V and J are TRBV5-1 and TRBJ1-2, with TRBD1 matching 9 bases. With 5 bases clipped from V and 9 bases from J, the junction kept 8 bases outside the gene matches. The CDR3 totals 13 residues. Germline V CDR1 and CDR2: SGHRS, YFSETQ. CDR3 protein: CASSFGQGSSYTF. The CDR3 nucleotides are TGCGCCAGCAGTTTCGGACAGGGGAGTAGCTACACCTTC. Full variable domain (missing parts from reference TRBV5-1 and TRBJ1-2): KAGVTQTPRYLIKTRGQQVTLSCSPISGHRSVSWYQQTPGQGLQFLFEYFSETQRNKGNFPGRFSGRQFSNSRSEMNVSTLELGDSALYLCASSFGQGSSYTFGSGTRLTVV.

There are a few counts of this clone. The genes are TRBV6-2 or TRBV6-3 and TRBJ1-2; 7 bases are shared with TRBD1. With 6 bases clipped from V and 3 bases from J, the junction kept 4 bases outside the gene matches. Germline CDR1 and CDR2: MNHEY and SVGEGT. The CDR3 spans 13 residues. The CDR3 region has the DNA TGTGCCAGCAGCCGGGACAGCCACTATGGCTACACCTTC. This sequence encodes CASSRDSHYGYTF.

The chain combines TRBV9 with TRBJ2-2; no reliable D call. The CDR3 contains 14 residues. Per germline, CDR1 SGDLS and CDR2 YYNGEE. Trimming cost V 0 bases and J 3 bases, with 6 bases left between them. The CDR3 bases are TGTGCCAGCAGCGTAGGTCTGTACACCGGGGAGCTGTTTTTT. Amino acids: CASSVGLYTGELFF.